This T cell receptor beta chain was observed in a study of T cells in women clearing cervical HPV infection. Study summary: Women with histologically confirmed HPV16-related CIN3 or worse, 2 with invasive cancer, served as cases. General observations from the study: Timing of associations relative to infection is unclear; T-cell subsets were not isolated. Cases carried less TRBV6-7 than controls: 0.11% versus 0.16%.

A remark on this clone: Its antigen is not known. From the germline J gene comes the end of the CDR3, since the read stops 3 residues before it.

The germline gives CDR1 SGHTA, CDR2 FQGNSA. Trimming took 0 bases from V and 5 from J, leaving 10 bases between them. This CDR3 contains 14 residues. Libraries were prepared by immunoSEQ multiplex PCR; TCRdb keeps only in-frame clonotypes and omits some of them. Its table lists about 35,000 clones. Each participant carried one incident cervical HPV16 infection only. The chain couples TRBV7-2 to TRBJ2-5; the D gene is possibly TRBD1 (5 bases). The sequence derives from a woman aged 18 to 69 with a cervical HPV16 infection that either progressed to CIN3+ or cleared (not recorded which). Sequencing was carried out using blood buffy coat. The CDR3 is CASSLAGAKETQYF. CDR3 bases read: TGTGCCAGCAGCTTAGCAGGGGCCAAGGAGACC.